These 29 T cell receptor beta chains were sequenced from one sample in a study of T-cell memory formation after mild COVID-19. MiXCR was run by TCRdb on the 5' RACE reads, yielding one entry per CDR3 protein. The table records hundreds of thousands of distinct CDR3 sequences, approximately 7.6% of them present only once. Sequenced material: PBMCs or a T cell subset sorted from them (not recorded which). The receptors were gathered from a young man who had mild COVID-19 (a few samples of this study predate the infection). Cell type and time point are not known.

Only a few counts were recorded for this clonotype. CDR3 sequence (DNA): TGTGCCAGCAGTTACAAGGAGTCCTATGGCTACACCTTC. Its protein is CASSYKESYGYTF. The chain joins TRBV6-5 to TRBJ1-2; D unresolved. The ends were cut back, 2 bases at V and 4 bases at J, with 8 bases in the middle. Germline CDR1 reads MNHEY; CDR2 reads SVGAGI. The CDR3 has 13 amino acids.

This clonotype has only a few counts. The chain employs TRBV3-1 and TRBJ2-5; no firm D call. The V end was cut by 1 base, the J end by 6 bases, with 6 bases between. This CDR3 has 12 amino acids. Per germline, CDR1 LGHDT and CDR2 YNNKEL (reference sequence). CDR3 protein: CASSQVVQTQYF. The CDR3 DNA reads TGTGCCAGCAGCCAAGTCGTGCAGACCCAGTACTTC.

This clonotype was seen more than once but under ten times. The chain is built from TRBV7-2 and TRBJ1-5; D is unclear. CDR3 length equals 15 residues. Germline lookup yields CDR1 SGHTA and CDR2 FQGNSA. V was clipped by 3 bases and J by 1 base, with 10 bases between them. CDR3 protein: CASSLNLISNQPQHF. CDR3 DNA: TGTGCCAGCAGCTTGAATCTGATAAGCAATCAGCCCCAGCATTTT.

This chain connects TRBV19 to TRBJ1-2; the D gene is possibly TRBD1 (6 bases). The CDR3 has 13 amino acids. In germline, CDR1 is LNHDA, CDR2 SQIVND (reference sequence). Trimming took off 7 bases at V and 0 bases at J, with 9 bases between the two ends. CDR3 residues: CASNQGTNYGYTF. The CDR3 DNA reads TGTGCCAGTAATCAGGGGACTAACTATGGCTACACCTTC.

There are many counts of this clonotype. This chain uses TRBV27 with TRBJ2-5, with D perhaps being TRBD1 or TRBD2 (5 bases each). Germline V gene lookup returns CDR1 MNHEY and CDR2 SMNVEV (reference sequence). The length of the CDR3 is 16 residues. V lost 2 bases and J 4 bases, leaving 17 bases between the germline ends. CDR3 sequence (DNA): TGTGCCAGCAGTTTAATCGGGACCACAAGCGGAGAGACCCAGTACTTC. Its protein product is CASSLIGTTSGETQYF.

This clonotype has just a few counts. The chain links TRBV7-2 to TRBJ2-3, with 7 positions matching TRBD1. Germline CDR1 reads SGHTA; CDR2 reads FQGNSA. Trimming took 5 bases from V and 5 from J; bases not matched to a gene: 13. The CDR3 has 16 residues. The CDR3 reads CASSPRTGRAGDTQYF. In DNA, the CDR3 is TGTGCCAGCAGCCCCCGGACAGGCCGTGCAGGAGATACGCAGTATTTT.

This clonotype has just a few counts. The rearrangement uses TRBV7-9 and TRBJ2-7; D possibly uses TRBD1 or TRBD2 (5 bases each). In germline, CDR1 is SEHNR, CDR2 FQNEAQ (reference sequence). The ends were cut back, 5 bases at V and 3 bases at J, with 11 bases in the middle. CDR3 length: 13 residues. DNA of the CDR3: TGTGCCAGCAGCCATCAGAGGGGCTACGAGCAGTACTTC. This translates into CASSHQRGYEQYF.

The chain uses TRBV6-2 or TRBV6-3 and TRBJ2-7; D is undetermined. The CDR3 contains 12 residues. Per the germline V gene, CDR1 is MNHEY and CDR2 is SVGEGT. Trimming stripped 8 bases from V and 7 bases from J, with 15 bases between. The CDR3 is CASGARRFEQYV. CDR3 in DNA: TGTGCCAGCGGAGCGAGGCGTTTTGAGCAGTACGTC.

This clonotype came up many times. The chain uses TRBV7-9 and TRBJ2-6, with 14 bases that match TRBD2. V shed 7 bases and J 4 bases; nucleotides not matched to a gene: 15. Germline-derived CDR1 and CDR2 are SEHNR and FQNEAQ (reference sequence). The CDR3 is 20 residues long. CDR3 protein: CASNAFWTSGGSPGANVLTF. The CDR3 region has the DNA TGTGCCAGCAACGCCTTCTGGACTAGCGGGGGGTCTCCCGGGGCCAACGTCCTGACTTTC. Full variable domain (outside the CDR3, taken from reference TRBV7-9 and TRBJ2-6): DTGVSQNPRHKITKRGQNVTFRCDPISEHNRLYWYRQTLGQGPEFLTYFQNEAQLEKSRLLSDRFSAERPKGSFSTLEIQRTEQGDSAMYLCASNAFWTSGGSPGANVLTFGAGSRLTVL.

There are many counts of this clonotype. The chain is built from TRBV5-4 and TRBJ2-1, with 10 bases lining up with TRBD2. The CDR3 totals 16 residues. Germline assignment: CDR1 SGHNT and CDR2 YYREEE (reference sequence). V lost 4 bases to trimming and J lost 8 bases; unmatched junction nucleotides: 12. CDR3 sequence (DNA): TGTGCCAGCAGCCTTCGTGGAAGCGGGGGGGCAGATGAGCAGTTCTTC. This gives the protein CASSLRGSGGADEQFF. Looking up the rest from reference TRBV5-4 and TRBJ2-1 gives the full variable domain: ETGVTQSPTHLIKTRGQQVTLRCSSQSGHNTVSWYQQALGQGPQFIFQYYREEENGRGNFPPRFSGLQFPNYSSELNVNALELDDSALYLCASSLRGSGGADEQFFGPGTRLTVL.

The chain combines TRBV20-1 with TRBJ2-7, with a tentative D call TRBD1 (7 bases). CDR3 length: 14 residues. The germline V gene has CDR1 DFQATT and CDR2 SNEGSKA (reference sequence). The V gene lost 0 bases and the J gene lost 3 bases, with 12 bases spanning the gap. CDR3 DNA sequence: TGCAGTGCTAGAGAGCGTCAGGGGGGCTACGAGCAGTACTTC. It codes for CSARERQGGYEQYF.

CDR3: CASSKVPSPGYTF. The CDR3, as DNA: TGTGCCAGCAGTAAGGTTCCTTCCCCTGGCTACACCTTC. The chain is built from TRBV6-5 and TRBJ1-2, with unresolved D. The CDR3 has 13 residues. The V gene lost 5 bases and the J gene lost 7 bases, with 14 bases spanning the gap. Germline V gives CDR1 MNHEY, CDR2 SVGAGI.

This clonotype has more than one count but fewer than ten. This sequence joins TRBV10-3 and TRBJ2-5, with D tentatively TRBD1 (6 bases). The V gene lost 2 bases and the J gene lost 6 bases, with 16 bases spanning the gap. The germline V gene has CDR1 ENHRY and CDR2 SYGVKD. This CDR3 comprises 15 residues. The CDR3 coding sequence is TGTGCCATCAGTGAGACAGGGAGAAGAGGACAGACCCAGTACTTC. Translated: CAISETGRRGQTQYF.

The chain is built from TRBV10-3 and TRBJ2-2; perhaps TRBD1 as D (6 bases). CDR1 is ENHRY and CDR2 is SYGVKD in the germline V gene. V was clipped by 7 bases and J by 1 base, with 10 bases between them. This CDR3 has 14 amino acids. CDR3 sequence: CAINQQGNTGELFF. CDR3 sequence (DNA): TGTGCCATCAACCAACAGGGGAACACCGGGGAGCTGTTTTTT.

This clonotype was seen a handful of times. The chain links TRBV20-1 to TRBJ2-7; D may be TRBD2 (5 bases). CDR1 is DFQATT and CDR2 is SNEGSKA in the germline V gene (reference sequence). The CDR3 loop spans 12 amino acids. The V end was cut by 3 bases, the J end by 3 bases, with 9 bases between. The CDR3 nucleotides are TGCAGTGCTAGGTTCGAGGGCTACGAGCAGTACGTC. Its translation is CSARFEGYEQYV.

CDR3 in amino acids: CASRAQGQLSYGYTF. The CDR3 DNA is TGTGCCAGCAGAGCCCAGGGACAGCTATCCTATGGCTACACCTTC. The chain employs TRBV11-2 and TRBJ1-2, with 7 bases that match TRBD1. This CDR3 has 15 residues. Losses at the gene ends were 6 bases for V and 4 bases for J; bases not matched to a gene: 11. In germline, CDR1 is SGHAT, CDR2 FQNNGV.

The chain is built from TRBV5-1 and TRBJ1-1; a possible D gene is TRBD1 (5 bases). The germline V gene has CDR1 SGHRS and CDR2 YFSETQ. This CDR3 is built from 15 residues. The V and J ends lost 5 bases and 5 bases respectively, with 19 bases between them. CDR3 sequence reads: CASSTGTPRGTEAFF. The CDR3 DNA reads as TGCGCCAGCAGTACCGGGACCCCCCGAGGAACTGAAGCTTTCTTT.

At least ten counts were recorded for this clonotype. The chain has TRBV7-9 and TRBJ1-1, with 9 nucleotides matching TRBD1. V shed 5 bases, J shed 8 bases, and the junction held 6 bases outside the gene matches. The germline V gene has CDR1 SEHNR and CDR2 FQNEAQ (reference sequence). This CDR3 is 13 amino acids long. This CDR3 reads CASSQTGGREAFF. Written as DNA, the CDR3 is TGTGCCAGCAGCCAGACAGGGGGGAGAGAAGCTTTCTTT.

This clonotype was observed a few times. This sequence joins TRBV6-2 or TRBV6-3 and TRBJ2-1; tentative D call: TRBD2 (5 bases). CDR1 MNHEY and CDR2 SVGEGT come from the germline V gene. With 4 bases removed from V and 9 bases from J, the gap between germline ends came to 13 bases. The CDR3 sequence is 13 residues long. CDR3 sequence (DNA): TGTGCCAGCAGTTCCACTGACTATTCTGAGCAGTTCTTC. Encoded protein: CASSSTDYSEQFF.

This chain connects TRBV24-1 to TRBJ2-3, with D perhaps assigned TRBD1 or TRBD2 (5 bases each). Germline CDR1 KGHDR, CDR2 SFDVKD. The length of the CDR3 is 14 residues. V was clipped by 5 bases and J by 2 bases, with 10 bases between them. CDR3 nucleotides: TGTGCCACCAGTGGAGGGGCAGCCACAGATACGCAGTATTTT. It yields the protein CATSGGAATDTQYF.

There are a few counts of this clonotype. CDR3 residues: CASSPQVQDTQYF. The CDR3 DNA reads TGTGCCAGCAGCCCTCAGGTCCAGGATACGCAGTATTTT. The chain carries TRBV7-3 and TRBJ2-3; no clear D gene. This CDR3 is built from 13 residues. Trimming cost V 5 bases and J 6 bases, with 12 bases left between them. CDR1 and CDR2 from the germline V gene are SGHTA and FQGTGA.

This clonotype was counted only a few times. This sequence joins TRBV6-5 and TRBJ1-1, with unresolved D. Trimming took off 10 bases at V and 4 bases at J, with 10 bases between the two ends. CDR3 length: 11 amino acids. CDR1 and CDR2 (germline): MNHEY, SVGAGI. CDR3 DNA: TGTGCCATCCGGACGGGCACTGAAGCTTTCTTT. This sequence encodes CAIRTGTEAFF.

This sequence joins TRBV7-2 and TRBJ1-5; no firm D call. The CDR3 contains 13 residues. V lost 2 bases to trimming and J lost 3 bases, with 5 bases between them. Per the germline V gene, CDR1 is SGHTA and CDR2 is FQGNSA. CDR3 coding DNA: TGTGCCAGCAGCTTATCCCACAATCAGCCCCAGCATTTT. It translates to CASSLSHNQPQHF.

A note on this clonotype: Possible read error: a much larger clone is one base away. V gene TRBV12-3 or TRBV12-4 combines with J gene TRBJ1-5; D not certain. This CDR3 has 13 residues. CDR3 DNA: TGTGCCAGAAGTTTAGGCGACAATCAGCCCCAGCATTTT. Translating it yields CARSLGDNQPQHF.

The V call is TRBV3-1, the J call TRBJ2-1; D may match TRBD1 or TRBD2 (6 bases each). Trimming shortened V by 6 bases and J by 7 bases, and 19 bases separated the two germline ends. The CDR3 has 15 amino acids. Germline loops: CDR1 LGHDT, CDR2 YNNKEL (reference sequence). CDR3 protein: CASRQTGGTLNEQFF. In DNA, the CDR3 is TGTGCCAGCAGACAGACAGGAGGGACTCTGAATGAGCAGTTCTTC.

In its sample, this clonotype was seen a few times. This chain links TRBV21-1 with TRBJ1-3; the listed D gene, TRBD1, was not tested against the DNA. TRBV21-1 is a pseudogene locus. This CDR3 has 17 residues. This CDR3 reads CASSKEDSLFSGNTIYF. For the CDR3, the DNA is TGTGCCAGCAGCAAAGAAGACAGCTTGTTTTCTGGAAACACCATATATTTT.

This clonotype was seen ten or more times. This sequence joins TRBV6-6 and TRBJ2-7; D remains unclear. Per the germline V gene, CDR1 is MNHNY and CDR2 is SVGAGI (reference sequence). The CDR3 has 13 residues. V gave up 2 bases and J gave up 11 bases, with 16 bases separating them. The CDR3 DNA reads as TGTGCCAGCAGTTACGCAGGTGTGGGAAAGGAGTACGTC. This gives the protein CASSYAGVGKEYV.

This clonotype was detected a few times. The rearrangement uses TRBV12-3 or TRBV12-4 and TRBJ2-2; a possible D gene is TRBD2 (6 bases). Trimming cost V 6 bases and J 4 bases, with 15 bases left between them. There are 15 residues in the CDR3. The CDR3 bases are TGTGCCAGCAGCGGCCCCGGGACTTTCACCGGGGAGCTGTTTTTT. This codes for CASSGPGTFTGELFF.

This clonotype has at least ten counts. The chain links TRBV20-1 to TRBJ2-5, with 11 bases lining up with TRBD2. J gave up 4 bases and V 3 bases, and 7 bases lay outside the gene matches. CDR3 length equals 15 residues. CDR1 and CDR2 from the germline V gene are DFQATT and SNEGSKA (reference sequence). DNA for the CDR3: TGCAGTGCTAGGGACCGGACTAGCGGGTTAGAGACCCAGTACTTC. Protein product: CSARDRTSGLETQYF.